The rows below give T cell receptor beta chains drawn from one sample of a study of shared clonotypes between healthy human individuals. Produced via immunoSEQ multiplex PCR; TCRdb's table is partial and in-frame only. The sample has roughly 2,500,000 clones, roughly 93% seen once; the top ten hold approximately 0.36%. Material for sequencing was naive CD4+ T cells from PBMCs. The receptors here all came from a man aged 18 to 29 in good health. Some clones in this sample may be carry-over from other donors' samples. Both conserved end residues are part of each CDR3. The D gene is left open where the match is weak. Only part of the rows carry a size: once, few, many, or a class if the clone is expanded.

CDR3 DNA: TGTGCCAGCAGCTTAGTGGGACGGTCCTACGAGCAGTACTTC
CDR3 protein: CASSLVGRSYEQYF
J gene: TRBJ2-7
clone size: NA
V gene: TRBV7-9
D gene: NA

CDR3 DNA: TGTGCCTGGCTTCCTAAGGGTGTGGAGACCCAGTACTTC
CDR3 protein: CAWLPKGVETQYF
J gene: TRBJ2-5
clone size: NA
V gene: TRBV30
D gene: NA

CDR3 DNA: TGCGCCAGCAGACAACTAGTGAGTTTTTCAGATACGCAGTATTTT
CDR3 protein: CASRQLVSFSDTQYF
J gene: TRBJ2-3
clone size: NA
V gene: TRBV5-1
D gene: NA

CDR3 DNA: TGTGCCAGCAGCCTCCAGCCCCCCTACGAGCAGTACTTC
CDR3 protein: CASSLQPPYEQYF
J gene: TRBJ2-7
clone size: NA
V gene: TRBV7-2
D gene: NA

CDR3 DNA: TGCGCCAGCAGCCAAGATCGTTACAGCCCAGAGACCCAGTACTTC
CDR3 protein: CASSQDRYSPETQYF
J gene: TRBJ2-5
clone size: NA
V gene: TRBV4-3
D gene: NA

CDR3 DNA: TGTGCCAGCCACGAGGGTCAGAACAATGAGCAGTTCTTC
CDR3 protein: CASHEGQNNEQFF
J gene: TRBJ2-1
clone size: NA
V gene: TRBV6-5
D gene: NA

CDR3 DNA: TGTGCCACCTCAGGGAACTCGGGGGGTGCCGGGGAGCTGTTTTTT
CDR3 protein: CATSGNSGGAGELFF
J gene: TRBJ2-2
clone size: NA
V gene: TRBV10-3
D gene: TRBD2

CDR3 DNA: TGCGCCAGCAGCTTGGCCGTAGGTCCTAGCGCTGTTCTCTTC
CDR3 protein: CASSLAVGPSAVLF
J gene: TRBJ2-7
clone size: once
V gene: TRBV5-1
D gene: NA

CDR3 DNA: TGTGCCACCAGCAGTGGGGCGGTAGATACGCAGTATTTT
CDR3 protein: CATSSGAVDTQYF
J gene: TRBJ2-3
clone size: NA
V gene: TRBV15
D gene: NA

CDR3 DNA: TGCGCCAGCAGCCGAGAACCGGGACAGGGGGCCTTAATCTATGGCTACACCTTC
CDR3 protein: CASSREPGQGALIYGYTF
J gene: TRBJ1-2
clone size: NA
V gene: TRBV4-1
D gene: TRBD1

CDR3 DNA: TGTGCCAGCAGTTTATCTGGGATCCGGGCTAGCGGGTTATACAATGAGCAGTTCTTC
CDR3 protein: CASSLSGIRASGLYNEQFF
J gene: TRBJ2-1
clone size: NA
V gene: TRBV27
D gene: TRBD2

CDR3 DNA: TGTGCCAGCAGCTTAGATGGGGGAGGAGTCGGGGAGCTGTTTTTT
CDR3 protein: CASSLDGGGVGELFF
J gene: TRBJ2-2
clone size: once
V gene: TRBV11-2
D gene: NA

CDR3 DNA: TGTGCCAGCAGGGGCCCCCAGGGGGCTCTCTACGAGCAGTACTTC
CDR3 protein: CASRGPQGALYEQYF
J gene: TRBJ2-7
clone size: NA
V gene: TRBV2
D gene: TRBD1

CDR3 DNA: TGTGCCAGCAGCCCGGCTTCCACAGATACGCAGTATTTT
CDR3 protein: CASSPASTDTQYF
J gene: TRBJ2-3
clone size: NA
V gene: TRBV28
D gene: NA

CDR3 DNA: TGTGCCAGTAGTATAGCAGGGGGCGCTGGGGCCAACGTCCTGACTTTC
CDR3 protein: CASSIAGGAGANVLTF
J gene: TRBJ2-6
clone size: NA
V gene: TRBV19
D gene: TRBD1

CDR3 DNA: TGTGCCACAGGGGGACAGGGCCGGTATAGCACTGAAGCTTTCTTT
CDR3 protein: CATGGQGRYSTEAFF
J gene: TRBJ1-1
clone size: NA
V gene: TRBV19
D gene: TRBD1

CDR3 DNA: TGTGCCAGCTCACTCTACCAAGAGACCCAGTACTTC
CDR3 protein: CASSLYQETQYF
J gene: TRBJ2-5
clone size: NA
V gene: TRBV18
D gene: NA

CDR3 DNA: TGTGCCAGCAGTGAATATTTAGGGGGAGACGAGCAGTACTTC
CDR3 protein: CASSEYLGGDEQYF
J gene: TRBJ2-7
clone size: NA
V gene: TRBV25-1
D gene: NA

CDR3 DNA: TGTGCCAGTAGTGAACTAGCGGGGGGTAACATTCAGTACTTC
CDR3 protein: CASSELAGGNIQYF
J gene: TRBJ2-4
clone size: NA
V gene: TRBV19
D gene: TRBD2

CDR3 DNA: TGTGCCAGCTCCCCACTGAGCGGGGGCGTCTCCTACGAGCAGTACTTC
CDR3 protein: CASSPLSGGVSYEQYF
J gene: TRBJ2-7
clone size: NA
V gene: TRBV18
D gene: TRBD2

CDR3 DNA: TGTGCCAGCTCACCACCTACGGGACAGTCAAGCTCCTACAATGAGCAGTTCTTC
CDR3 protein: CASSPPTGQSSSYNEQFF
J gene: TRBJ2-1
clone size: NA
V gene: TRBV18
D gene: TRBD1

CDR3 DNA: TGTGCCAGCAGCCCGATTTCACCGGGACTCCCCCTTCGGTACCAGTACTTC
CDR3 protein: CASSPISPGLPLRYQYF
J gene: TRBJ2-5
clone size: NA
V gene: TRBV25-1
D gene: NA

CDR3 DNA: TGTGCCAGCAGCCCCGTCCAGGGCCTCCGGCGGAACAATGAGCAGTTCTTC
CDR3 protein: CASSPVQGLRRNNEQFF
J gene: TRBJ2-1
clone size: NA
V gene: TRBV5-5
D gene: NA

CDR3 DNA: TGTGCCAGCTCACCACAAAAGGGTTTCACTGAAGCTTTCTTT
CDR3 protein: CASSPQKGFTEAFF
J gene: TRBJ1-1
clone size: NA
V gene: TRBV18
D gene: NA

CDR3 DNA: TGCGCCAGCAGCTTTACCGAAATGAACACTGAAGCTTTCTTT
CDR3 protein: CASSFTEMNTEAFF
J gene: TRBJ1-1
clone size: few
V gene: TRBV5-1
D gene: NA

CDR3 DNA: TGTGCCAGCAGCAAGACAGGAACTAATGAAAAACTGTTTTTT
CDR3 protein: CASSKTGTNEKLFF
J gene: TRBJ1-4
clone size: NA
V gene: TRBV6-1
D gene: NA

CDR3 DNA: TGTGCCAGCCGAATAGGGACGGAGAATGAAAAACTGTTTTTT
CDR3 protein: CASRIGTENEKLFF
J gene: TRBJ1-4
clone size: NA
V gene: TRBV2
D gene: NA

CDR3 DNA: TGTGCCAGCTCACCACCGGGACAGGGATCGATAGTTCATGGCTACACCTTC
CDR3 protein: CASSPPGQGSIVHGYTF
J gene: TRBJ1-2
clone size: NA
V gene: TRBV18
D gene: TRBD1

CDR3 DNA: TGCAGCGTTTACCACCAGCCTTATAGGCAGGAGAAACTCAAGACCTATGGCTACACCTTC
CDR3 protein: CSVYHQPYRQEKLKTYGYTF
J gene: TRBJ1-2
clone size: NA
V gene: TRBV29-1
D gene: NA

CDR3 DNA: TGTGCCAGCGGCCCCGGTGGGGCCAACGTCCTGACTTTC
CDR3 protein: CASGPGGANVLTF
J gene: TRBJ2-6
clone size: NA
V gene: TRBV7-9
D gene: NA

CDR3 DNA: TGTGCCAGCAGTACCAGGGGGCTCCAAGAGACCCAGTACTTC
CDR3 protein: CASSTRGLQETQYF
J gene: TRBJ2-5
clone size: NA
V gene: TRBV28
D gene: TRBD1

CDR3 DNA: TGTGCCAGCAGTTTCCAAGAGGCAGGGGCCCAGTACTTC
CDR3 protein: CASSFQEAGAQYF
J gene: TRBJ2-5
clone size: NA
V gene: TRBV28
D gene: NA

CDR3 DNA: TGTGCCAGCAGTATCCCCCAAGCCCCCGGGGAGCTGTTTTTT
CDR3 protein: CASSIPQAPGELFF
J gene: TRBJ2-2
clone size: NA
V gene: TRBV28
D gene: NA

CDR3 DNA: TGTGCCAGCAGCTTAGTGGCGGATGAACCCCAGCATTTT
CDR3 protein: CASSLVADEPQHF
J gene: TRBJ1-5
clone size: NA
V gene: TRBV7-9
D gene: NA

CDR3 DNA: TGTGCCAGCAGCTTAAGGGGCCGGGACGAACCGTATGGCTACACCTTC
CDR3 protein: CASSLRGRDEPYGYTF
J gene: TRBJ1-2
clone size: NA
V gene: TRBV7-3
D gene: NA

CDR3 DNA: TGTGCCTGGGATCGGGCGGGAGGAACCTACAATGAGCAGTTCTTC
CDR3 protein: CAWDRAGGTYNEQFF
J gene: TRBJ2-1
clone size: NA
V gene: TRBV30
D gene: TRBD2

CDR3 DNA: TGCGCCAGCAGCTTGGCGGGGGACACACCGTACTTC
CDR3 protein: CASSLAGDTPYF
J gene: TRBJ2-7
clone size: NA
V gene: TRBV5-1
D gene: NA

CDR3 DNA: TGTGCCAGCAGCTTGAACTCTCGCTCTGGAAACACCATATATTTT
CDR3 protein: CASSLNSRSGNTIYF
J gene: TRBJ1-3
clone size: NA
V gene: TRBV5-4
D gene: NA

CDR3 DNA: TGTGCCACGGCGAGGGCAGATACGCAGTATTTT
CDR3 protein: CATARADTQYF
J gene: TRBJ2-3
clone size: NA
V gene: TRBV10-3
D gene: NA

CDR3 DNA: TGCGCCAGCAGCCGGTTGAGTAGCGTGATCGGGGAGCTGTTTTTT
CDR3 protein: CASSRLSSVIGELFF
J gene: TRBJ2-2
clone size: NA
V gene: TRBV5-1
D gene: NA

CDR3 DNA: TGTGCCAGCAATACCGGGACAGGGAACGAGCAGTACTTC
CDR3 protein: CASNTGTGNEQYF
J gene: TRBJ2-7
clone size: NA
V gene: TRBV2
D gene: TRBD1

CDR3 DNA: TGTGCCAGCAGCCGGCAAGTTACAGGGTTAGGGCTGTTTTTT
CDR3 protein: CASSRQVTGLGLFF
J gene: TRBJ1-4
clone size: NA
V gene: TRBV7-2
D gene: NA

CDR3 DNA: TGCGCCAGCAGCTTGGGACTAGCGGGACCGGCCTACGAGCAGTACTTC
CDR3 protein: CASSLGLAGPAYEQYF
J gene: TRBJ2-7
clone size: NA
V gene: TRBV5-1
D gene: TRBD2

CDR3 DNA: TGTGCCAGCAGTTCCCCCGGATACTCTGGAAACACCATATATTTT
CDR3 protein: CASSSPGYSGNTIYF
J gene: TRBJ1-3
clone size: NA
V gene: TRBV28
D gene: NA

CDR3 DNA: TGTGCCAGCAGTTTAGGGTCCTATGAGCAGTTCTTC
CDR3 protein: CASSLGSYEQFF
J gene: TRBJ2-1
clone size: NA
V gene: TRBV28
D gene: NA

CDR3 DNA: TGTGCCAGCAAGGGGGCCGAGCAGTACTTC
CDR3 protein: CASKGAEQYF
J gene: TRBJ2-7
clone size: NA
V gene: TRBV28
D gene: TRBD1

CDR3 DNA: TGTGCCAGCAGCCGAAGCCAAGACAGGGCGTGGGAGACCCAGTACTTC
CDR3 protein: CASSRSQDRAWETQYF
J gene: TRBJ2-5
clone size: NA
V gene: TRBV5-4
D gene: TRBD1

CDR3 DNA: TGTGCCAGCAGCCCCCGCGGCGCGCAGGTAGTCTACGAGCAGTACTTC
CDR3 protein: CASSPRGAQVVYEQYF
J gene: TRBJ2-7
clone size: once
V gene: TRBV5-6
D gene: NA

CDR3 DNA: TGTGCCAGCAGCTTGCAGGGGAGTAATTCACCCCTCCACTTT
CDR3 protein: CASSLQGSNSPLHF
J gene: TRBJ1-6
clone size: NA
V gene: TRBV5-4
D gene: NA

CDR3 DNA: TGCGCCAGCCGGAAGACCGCCAGCTCCTACAATGAGCAGTTCTTC
CDR3 protein: CASRKTASSYNEQFF
J gene: TRBJ2-1
clone size: NA
V gene: TRBV5-1
D gene: NA